This TCR beta chain was identified during a study of blood T cells in healthy people across ages. Study information: Per two T cells, about one barcoded beta molecule was captured through template switching.

For the second PCR, which ran for roughly 6 to 11 cycles, a sample-barcoded 5' primer and a J-beta primer mix were used. Per-sample output comprised a minimum of 2.5 million paired-end reads containing CDR3. TCRdb redid the calling of the 5' RACE reads with MiXCR, one entry per CDR3 protein. The table includes about 1,500,000 distinct CDR3 sequences, around 39% detected once. Whole-study results and caveats: Long-lived and aged donors differed, with more naive CD4+ cells and higher diversity in the long-lived. Naive T cell percentage showed a strong correlation with the diversity of TCR beta.

About this clonotype: As yet, its antigen is unknown.

The receptor comes from a woman in her late teens or twenties in good health. Sequencing was carried out using blood.

CDR3: CASSRRVAGSYNEQFF. The CDR3 bases are TGTGCCAGCAGCAGAAGGGTAGCGGGGTCCTACAATGAGCAGTTCTTC. The genes are TRBV14 and TRBJ2-1, with 8 bases matching TRBD2. Germline trimming cut 5 bases from V and 1 base from J; bases unmatched to any gene: 7. This CDR3 spans 16 amino acids. CDR1 SGHDN and CDR2 FVKESK come from the germline V gene.